This TCR beta chain was identified in a study of cytomegalovirus exposure and HLA in healthy donors. The PCR made use of 60 Vbeta and 13 Jbeta primers. Repertoires were generated with immunoSEQ multiplex PCR, while TCRdb's copy carries only in-frame clones and drops some. The sample lists fewer than 150,000 clones, 80% occurring once. Deletions cut 0 bases from V and 7 bases from J, with 10 bases between. Per germline, CDR1 SGHTA and CDR2 FQGNSA. This CDR3 region has 14 residues. General study points: A later analysis linked a missense DCLRE1C variant to TCR beta V- and J-gene trimming. Sequencing artifact likely explains a cluster of highly shared sequence variants.

A note on this clone: The antigen is not known.

The sequence was obtained from a female donor in good health and CMV-seropositive. The specimen was PBMCs. The chain carries TRBV7-2 and TRBJ1-5, with D hard to call. CDR3 sequence (DNA): TGTGCCAGCAGCTTAGCCGGTCGGGGACAGCCCCAGCATTTT. This sequence encodes CASSLAGRGQPQHF.